Described below is a single TCR beta chain sequence and its context. What it binds is not known. This specimen belongs to a study of breast tumors, draining lymph nodes, adjacent tissues. TCRdb itself ran the multiplex PCR reads through MiXCR, one entry per CDR3 protein. The sample contains 60,000 to 65,000 distinct CDR3 sequences, roughly 50% of which appear only once. Study findings and constraints: Data fit most tumor T cells coming from lymph node, expanding in tumor. Tumor T cell lymph node origin was a supported hypothesis, not proven. Luminal-like breast cancer showed significantly greater tumor-nontumor repertoire similarity than basal-like breast cancer did. Tumors had less TCR diversity than lymph nodes, more than nontumor tissue.

This sequence was found in a female donor with breast cancer. Some clones in this sample may be carry-over from other donors' samples. Sequenced: breast tumor tissue.

CDR3 DNA: TGCAGTGCTGAACTTACAGATACGCAGTATTTT. Translated, it gives CSAELTDTQYF. V is TRBV20-1 and J is TRBJ2-3; D uncertain. CDR1 and CDR2 (germline): DFQATT, SNEGSKA (reference sequence). Trimming shortened V by 5 bases and J by 3 bases, and 6 bases separated the two germline ends. The CDR3 is made up of 11 amino acids.